This T cell receptor beta chain was obtained from a study of shared clonotypes between healthy human individuals. Sequencing was performed with immunoSEQ multiplex PCR; in TCRdb, only in-frame clones are kept and a portion is missing. This sample yields about 2,200,000 clones, of which 85% to 95% are seen a single time; more than 1.5% belongs to the top ten. Selected positively for CCR7 and CD45RO-negative, naive CD8 cells excluded terminally differentiated effector memory CD45RA+ cells. The V segment lost 5 bases and the J segment 2 bases; nucleotides outside the gene matches: 6. This CDR3 is built from 15 residues. CDR1 is SGHAT, CDR2 FQDESV, per germline (reference sequence).

The chain has TRBV11-1 and TRBJ2-7; 10 nucleotides agree with TRBD1. The source is a man younger than 30 in good health. Some clones in this sample may be carry-over from other donors' samples. Sequenced sample: naive CD8+ T cells from PBMCs. In DNA, the CDR3 is TGTGCCAGCAGCCGTCGGACAGGGGGACCCTACGAGCAGTACTTC. It codes for CASSRRTGGPYEQYF. Full variable domain (remainder filled in from reference TRBV11-1 and TRBJ2-7): EAEVAQSPRYKITEKSQAVAFWCDPISGHATLYWYRQILGQGPELLVQFQDESVVDDSQLPKDRFSAERLKGVDSTLKIQPAELGDSAMYLCASSRRTGGPYEQYFGPGTRLTVT.